The 20 T cell receptor beta chains presented below share a single source sample, sequenced in a study of identical twins. TCRdb reprocessed the 5' RACE reads via MiXCR and lists one record per CDR3 protein. The sample consists of approximately 1.8 million distinct CDR3 sequences, roughly a third of them appearing once. Input material: cord blood. The receptors were gathered from a newborn girl in good health.

This clonotype was seen a few times. The V call is TRBV7-9, the J call TRBJ1-1; 7 bases line up with TRBD1. CDR3 size: 14 residues. Losses at the gene ends were 4 bases for V and 3 bases for J; bases not matched to a gene: 5. The germline V gene has CDR1 SEHNR and CDR2 FQNEAQ (reference sequence). The CDR3 region has the DNA TGTGCCAGCAGCTCGACAGGGAGTGACACTGAAGCTTTCTTT. Protein product: CASSSTGSDTEAFF.

In its sample, this clonotype was seen many times. The genes are TRBV20-1 and TRBJ2-7; tentatively, D is TRBD1 or TRBD2 (5 bases each). The V end was cut by 1 base, the J end by 0 bases, with 19 bases between. Germline V gene sequence: CDR1 DFQATT, CDR2 SNEGSKA (reference sequence). CDR3 length: 17 residues. CDR3 loop: CSARGEWRTRSSYEQYF. The CDR3 region has the DNA TGCAGTGCTAGAGGTGAATGGAGGACACGGAGCTCCTACGAGCAGTACTTC.

This clonotype was seen a single time. An end of the junction differs from the germline gene, which may be a read error. The chain uses TRBV28 and TRBJ2-5, with D possibly TRBD2 on 6 matching bases. Germline assignment: CDR1 MDHEN and CDR2 SYDVKM. This CDR3 is 13 amino acids long. Written as DNA, the CDR3 is TGTGCCGGCAGCCTGGGGACTGAGGAGACCCAGTACTTC. Translation: CAGSLGTEETQYF.

This clonotype was recorded a few times. The chain combines TRBV20-1 with TRBJ2-7; D possibly uses TRBD1 or TRBD2 (5 bases each). Trimming took off 3 bases at V and 7 bases at J, with 13 bases between the two ends. This CDR3 contains 12 residues. Germline assignment: CDR1 DFQATT and CDR2 SNEGSKA (reference sequence). The CDR3 DNA reads as TGCAGTGCTAGTCAGGGAGTTCGGGAGCAGTACTTC. Translated, it gives CSASQGVREQYF.

This chain links TRBV20-1 with TRBJ2-1, with TRBD2 matching over 11 bases. This CDR3 has 13 residues. CDR1 is DFQATT and CDR2 is SNEGSKA in the germline V gene (reference sequence). The junction had 5 bases not matched to a gene; V was cut back by 0 bases and J by 13 bases. For the CDR3, the DNA is TGCAGTGCTAGAGACGTAGCGGGAGGGTTCCAGTTCTTC. Its translation is CSARDVAGGFQFF.

The rearrangement links TRBV30 to TRBJ1-1; D ambiguous. CDR1 GTSNPN and CDR2 SVGIG come from the germline V gene (reference sequence). This CDR3 contains 13 residues. The V and J ends lost 2 bases and 1 base respectively, with 8 bases between them. CDR3: CAWSLGQNTEAFF. In nucleotides, the CDR3 is TGTGCCTGGAGTTTAGGGCAGAACACTGAAGCTTTCTTT.

V is TRBV12-3 or TRBV12-4 and J is TRBJ2-1; possible D gene TRBD2, 5 bases. The CDR3 length is 15 residues. V gave up 2 bases and J gave up 13 bases, with 21 bases separating them. DNA for the CDR3: TGTGCCAGCAGTTTACTCACTAGTGCCTTTGAGACCCAGTTCTTC. Translating gives CASSLLTSAFETQFF.

This chain connects TRBV2 to TRBJ1-5; D may be TRBD1 (6 bases). The CDR3 sequence is 15 residues long. Trimming took off 5 bases at V and 1 base at J, with 12 bases between the two ends. Germline CDR1 and CDR2: SNHLY and FYNNEI. The CDR3 bases are TGTGCCAGCAGTTCAGGGGAAATAAGCAATCAGCCCCAGCATTTT. Protein: CASSSGEISNQPQHF.

This clonotype was seen more than once but under ten times. This rearrangement joins TRBV10-3 to TRBJ1-2; D perhaps matches TRBD1 (5 bases). Trimming stripped 6 bases from V and 2 bases from J, with 13 bases between. CDR3 length equals 14 residues. Germline loops: CDR1 ENHRY, CDR2 SYGVKD. The CDR3 bases are TGTGCCATCAGCTTGACGGAGGGGAACTATGGCTACACCTTC. It specifies CAISLTEGNYGYTF.

This clonotype was observed a handful of times. This chain links TRBV20-1 with TRBJ1-2, with D possibly being TRBD1 (5 bases). Germline-derived CDR1 and CDR2 are DFQATT and SNEGSKA (reference sequence). Trimming removed 3 bases at V and 3 bases at J, with 8 bases between. The CDR3 loop spans 12 amino acids. Here the CDR3 reads CSARGLYYGYTF. CDR3 sequence (DNA): TGCAGTGCTAGGGGGCTGTACTATGGCTACACCTTC.

The chain links TRBV20-1 to TRBJ2-1; no firm D call. With 0 bases removed from V and 7 bases from J, the gap between germline ends came to 19 bases. The CDR3 extends over 16 amino acids. The germline CDR1 and CDR2 sequences are DFQATT and SNEGSKA (reference sequence). CDR3 in DNA: TGCAGTGCTAGAGATCGGCTAAGCAGGAGCCCAAATGAGCAGTTCTTC. It specifies CSARDRLSRSPNEQFF.

The chain carries TRBV20-1 and TRBJ2-7, with D perhaps TRBD1 (6 bases). Germline V gives CDR1 DFQATT, CDR2 SNEGSKA (reference sequence). This CDR3 region has 13 residues. The V end lost 5 bases, the J end lost 3 bases, and 14 bases lay between the germline ends. CDR3 DNA sequence: TGCAGTGCTCCTGGGACATTCAACTACGAGCAGTACTTC. It specifies CSAPGTFNYEQYF.

There are a few counts of this clonotype. V and J are TRBV10-3 and TRBJ2-7; D gene unclear. The CDR3 sequence is 14 residues long. CDR1 and CDR2 from the germline V gene are ENHRY and SYGVKD. V lost 6 bases and J 0 bases, leaving 12 bases between the germline ends. This CDR3 reads CAIRGRASSYEQYF. The CDR3 DNA reads TGTGCCATCAGGGGTCGGGCGAGCTCCTACGAGCAGTACTTC.

A single count supports this clonotype. The V and J genes are TRBV20-1 and TRBJ1-5, with no clear D. CDR3 length: 15 amino acids. Germline V lookup: CDR1 DFQATT, CDR2 SNEGSKA (reference sequence). V dropped 0 bases and J dropped 0 bases, with 9 bases sitting between them. CDR3 protein: CSARDVGGSNQPQHF. The CDR3 nucleotides are TGCAGTGCTAGAGACGTGGGTGGTAGCAATCAGCCCCAGCATTTT.

Comments on this clonotype: With a much larger clone just one base away, this may be a read error. The V call is TRBV29-1, the J call TRBJ2-1; TRBD2 aligns across 11 bases. The end of the DNA is better explained by TRBJ2-7, so the J call may be wrong. This CDR3 has 14 residues. The germline V gene encodes CDR1 SQVTM and CDR2 ANQGSEA. The CDR3 nucleotides are TGCAGCGTTTTAGCGGGGGGGACCTACAATGAGCAGTACTTC. Its translation is CSVLAGGTYNEQYF.

The chain links TRBV20-1 to TRBJ1-2, with 7 positions matching TRBD1. The CDR3 sequence is 13 residues long. J was trimmed by 4 bases and V by 3 bases; bases with no gene match: 5. CDR1 DFQATT and CDR2 SNEGSKA come from the germline V gene (reference sequence). CDR3 nucleotide sequence: TGCAGTGCTAGGACAGGGCAGTCCTATGGCTACACCTTC. Encoded protein: CSARTGQSYGYTF.

The table lists this clonotype with a few counts. This chain links TRBV13 with TRBJ2-3; D is ambiguous. The CDR3 is 13 residues long. V shed 5 bases and J shed 4 bases, with 10 bases lying between them. Germline loops: CDR1 PRHDT, CDR2 FYEKMQ (reference sequence). The CDR3, as DNA: TGTGCCAGCAGCCACCAACTCCCAGATACGCAGTATTTT. It yields the protein CASSHQLPDTQYF.

J is TRBJ2-5 and V is TRBV10-3, with a weak D call TRBD1 (5 bases). The CDR3 is 13 residues long. Trimming cost V 4 bases and J 11 bases, with 17 bases left between them. The germline V gene has CDR1 ENHRY and CDR2 SYGVKD. The CDR3 here is CAISGGSYNEQYF. CDR3 coding DNA: TGTGCCATCAGTGGGGGCAGCTACAATGAGCAGTACTTC.

This sequence joins TRBV7-2 and TRBJ2-4; 8 nucleotides match TRBD2. Germline V lookup: CDR1 SGHTA, CDR2 FQGNSA. The CDR3 extends over 15 amino acids. With 3 bases clipped from V and 13 bases from J, the junction kept 14 bases outside the gene matches. The CDR3 protein is CASSLDSGAQNEQYF. The DNA for the CDR3 is TGTGCCAGCAGCTTGGATAGCGGGGCTCAAAATGAGCAGTACTTC.

J is TRBJ1-6 and V is TRBV20-1; D not certain. The CDR3 is 12 residues long. Germline assignment: CDR1 DFQATT and CDR2 SNEGSKA (reference sequence). V gave up 4 bases and J gave up 11 bases, with 12 bases separating them. The CDR3 DNA follows: TGCAGTGCTAATCCGCTCGGGACACCCCTCCACTTT. This gives the protein CSANPLGTPLHF.